The 15 T cell receptor beta chains presented below share a single source sample, sequenced in a study of early T cells in non-severe SARS-CoV-2 infection. TCRdb analysed the 5' RACE reads with MiXCR anew, one entry per CDR3 protein. The profile covers around 89,000 distinct CDR3 sequences, with roughly 14% appearing a single time and roughly 0.6% taken by the ten largest. Sequencing was performed on whole blood. These receptors were obtained from an adult who was a healthcare worker with PCR-confirmed SARS-CoV-2 infection or an uninfected control (not recorded which).

This clonotype was seen a few times. The gene calls are TRBV12-3 or TRBV12-4 and TRBJ1-1, with 7 bases that match TRBD1. The ends lost 5 bases at V and 4 bases at J; junction bases unmatched: 10. The CDR3 has 15 amino acids. The CDR3 spells CASSPNRGKSTEAFF. CDR3 in DNA: TGTGCCAGCAGTCCTAACAGGGGTAAGAGCACTGAAGCTTTCTTT.

The chain is built from TRBV7-8 and TRBJ2-1, with D unresolved. CDR1 is SGHVS, CDR2 FQNEAQ, per germline. This CDR3 contains 15 residues. V was shortened by 2 bases and J by 8 bases, with 16 bases between the two germline ends. CDR3 amino acids: CASSLIASSIYEQFF. The CDR3 coding sequence is TGTGCCAGCAGCTTAATCGCTAGTTCGATTTATGAGCAGTTCTTC.

This clonotype was detected ten times or more. The DNA of the CDR3 is TGTGCCAGCAGCCAAGACGCATATATCAGAGACACCGGGGAGCTGTTTTTT. Translated: CASSQDAYIRDTGELFF. V gene TRBV14 combines with J gene TRBJ2-2; the D is unclear. The CDR3 is made up of 17 amino acids. Germline CDR1 and CDR2: SGHDN and FVKESK. With 0 bases removed from V and 3 bases from J, the gap between germline ends came to 14 bases. The entire variable domain, with the rest obtained from reference TRBV14 and TRBJ2-2, is as follows: EAGVTQFPSHSVIEKGQTVTLRCDPISGHDNLYWYRRVMGKEIKFLLHFVKESKQDESGMPNNRFLAERTGGTYSTLKVQPAELEDSGVYFCASSQDAYIRDTGELFFGEGSRLTVL.

CDR3 DNA sequence: TGTGCCAGCAGTTTAAGGGCCAGGGTTGAAGCTTTCTTT. This sequence encodes CASSLRARVEAFF. The chain is built from TRBV27 and TRBJ1-1; tentative D call: TRBD1 (5 bases). Trimming shortened V by 2 bases and J by 7 bases, and 11 bases separated the two germline ends. Looked up from germline, CDR1 is MNHEY and CDR2 is SMNVEV (reference sequence). The CDR3 is 13 amino acids.

There are many counts of this clonotype. V and J are TRBV7-3 and TRBJ2-1, with 9 bases identical to TRBD1. Trimming took 6 bases from V and 7 from J; bases not matched to a gene: 13. This CDR3 contains 16 residues. The germline V gene encodes CDR1 SGHTA and CDR2 FQGTGA. CDR3 sequence: CASSETGGAVGNEQFF. The CDR3 region has the DNA TGTGCCAGCAGTGAAACAGGGGGCGCCGTCGGGAATGAGCAGTTCTTC.

This clonotype occurred a few times. The rearrangement joins TRBV7-3 to TRBJ2-6, with 9 bases aligning to TRBD1. The CDR3 is 18 residues long. Germline CDR1 SGHTA, CDR2 FQGTGA. V shed 5 bases, J shed 2 bases, and the junction held 10 bases outside the gene matches. CDR3 bases: TGTGCCAGCAGCATCCCGGGACAGGGAGGTCCTGGGGCCAACGTCCTGACTTTC. This encodes CASSIPGQGGPGANVLTF.

This clonotype appeared a few times. The chain couples TRBV29-1 to TRBJ2-5; 9 nucleotides align to TRBD1. This CDR3 region has 14 residues. The germline CDR1 and CDR2 sequences are SQVTM and ANQGSEA. J was trimmed by 7 bases and V by 5 bases; bases with no gene match: 11. For the CDR3, the DNA is TGCAGCGTTCCCGGGACAGGGAGACTAGGGACCCAGTACTTC. It is translated as CSVPGTGRLGTQYF.

The gene calls are TRBV19 and TRBJ2-2, with D uncertain. CDR1 LNHDA and CDR2 SQIVND come from the germline V gene (reference sequence). This CDR3 contains 16 residues. V lost 3 bases to trimming and J lost 0 bases, with 11 bases between them. CDR3 nucleotide sequence: TGTGCCAGTAGTATTCAGGCCAGTACGAACACCGGGGAGCTGTTTTTT. This sequence encodes CASSIQASTNTGELFF.

This chain links TRBV18 with TRBJ2-7; 10 bases line up with TRBD1. The CDR3 runs 14 residues. Germline CDR1 KGHSH, CDR2 LQKENI. J lost 2 bases, V lost 6 bases, and 4 bases had no gene match. CDR3 sequence (DNA): TGTGCCAGCTCGAACGGACAGGGGGCCTACGAGCAGTACGTC. This gives the protein CASSNGQGAYEQYV.

This chain links TRBV5-1 with TRBJ2-5, with 10 bases aligning to TRBD2. This CDR3 is built from 17 residues. Trimming at V came to 2 bases and at J to 5 bases, leaving 12 bases not matched to a gene. Per the germline V gene, CDR1 is SGHRS and CDR2 is YFSETQ. CDR3 sequence: CASSFGSGGALRETQYF. The CDR3 DNA sequence: TGCGCCAGCAGCTTCGGGAGCGGGGGGGCACTGCGGGAGACCCAGTACTTC.

The chain couples TRBV7-8 to TRBJ2-4, with a tentative D call TRBD1 (6 bases). There are 17 residues in the CDR3. Germline V CDR1 and CDR2: SGHVS, FQNEAQ. Trimming took off 0 bases at V and 0 bases at J, with 12 bases between the two ends. The CDR3, as DNA: TGTGCCAGCAGCTTAGCGCGGGCAGGGGTAGCCAAAAACATTCAGTACTTC. It yields the protein CASSLARAGVAKNIQYF.

This clonotype has ten or more counts. V gene TRBV7-6 combines with J gene TRBJ2-3; D unclear. The CDR3 loop spans 13 amino acids. The V and J ends lost 2 bases and 6 bases respectively, with 9 bases between them. Germline CDR1 reads SGHVS; CDR2 reads FNYEAQ. As DNA, the CDR3 is TGTGCCAGCAGCTTATACTTGGAGGATACGCAGTATTTT. This sequence encodes CASSLYLEDTQYF.

This chain connects TRBV29-1 to TRBJ1-2; 10 bases agree with TRBD1. Germline CDR1 SQVTM, CDR2 ANQGSEA. CDR3 length: 14 residues. Unmatched junction bases numbered 8, after V lost 4 bases and J lost 6 bases. CDR3 protein: CSVAHRDRGDGYTF. The DNA of the CDR3 is TGCAGCGTTGCCCACCGGGACAGGGGTGATGGCTACACCTTC.

This clonotype was recorded many times. The rearrangement links TRBV7-3 to TRBJ2-3; possibly TRBD1 or TRBD2 for D (5 bases each). Trimming stripped 2 bases from V and 0 bases from J, with 9 bases between. The CDR3 spans 15 residues. CDR1 and CDR2 (germline): SGHTA, FQGTGA. This CDR3 reads CASSLLGGSTDTQYF. CDR3 DNA: TGTGCCAGCAGCTTACTTGGGGGTAGCACAGATACGCAGTATTTT.

This clonotype appeared a few times. This chain links TRBV30 with TRBJ2-7, with D perhaps assigned TRBD1 or TRBD2 (5 bases each). The germline CDR1 and CDR2 sequences are GTSNPN and SVGIG (reference sequence). V lost 0 bases, J lost 3 bases, and 15 bases lay in between. The CDR3 runs 15 residues. The CDR3 DNA is TGTGCCTGGAGTGTAGGGCCCGGGGCAAGCTACGAGCAGTACGTC. This gives the protein CAWSVGPGASYEQYV.